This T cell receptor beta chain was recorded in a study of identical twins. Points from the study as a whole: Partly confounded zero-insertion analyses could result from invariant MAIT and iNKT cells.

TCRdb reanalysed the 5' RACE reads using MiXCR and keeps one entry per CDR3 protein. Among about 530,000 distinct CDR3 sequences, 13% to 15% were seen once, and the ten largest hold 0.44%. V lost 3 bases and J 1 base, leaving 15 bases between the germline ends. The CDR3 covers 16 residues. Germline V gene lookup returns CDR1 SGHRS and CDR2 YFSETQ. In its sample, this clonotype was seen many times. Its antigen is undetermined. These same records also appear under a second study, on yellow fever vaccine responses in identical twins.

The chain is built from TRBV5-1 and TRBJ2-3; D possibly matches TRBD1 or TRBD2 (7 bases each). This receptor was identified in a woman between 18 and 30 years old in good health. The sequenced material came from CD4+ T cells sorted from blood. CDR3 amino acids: CASSWTGLGGTDTQYF. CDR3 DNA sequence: TGCGCCAGCAGCTGGACAGGACTAGGAGGCACAGATACGCAGTATTTT.